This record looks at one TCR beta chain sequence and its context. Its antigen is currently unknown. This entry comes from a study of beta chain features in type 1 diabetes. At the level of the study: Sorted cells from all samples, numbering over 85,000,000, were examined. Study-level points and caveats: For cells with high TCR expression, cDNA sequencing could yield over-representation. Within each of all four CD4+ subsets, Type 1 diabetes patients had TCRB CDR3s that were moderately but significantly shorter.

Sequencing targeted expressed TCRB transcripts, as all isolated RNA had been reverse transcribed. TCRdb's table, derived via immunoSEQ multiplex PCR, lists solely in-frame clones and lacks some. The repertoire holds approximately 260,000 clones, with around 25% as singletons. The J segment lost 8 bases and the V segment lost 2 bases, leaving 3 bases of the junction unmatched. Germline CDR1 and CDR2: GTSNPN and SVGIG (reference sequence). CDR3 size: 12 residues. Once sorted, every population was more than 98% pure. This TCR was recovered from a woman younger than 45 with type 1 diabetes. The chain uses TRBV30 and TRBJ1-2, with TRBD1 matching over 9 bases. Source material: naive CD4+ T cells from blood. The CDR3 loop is CAWSTGGGGYTF. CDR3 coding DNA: TGTGCCTGGAGTACAGGGGGCGGGGGCTACACCTTC.